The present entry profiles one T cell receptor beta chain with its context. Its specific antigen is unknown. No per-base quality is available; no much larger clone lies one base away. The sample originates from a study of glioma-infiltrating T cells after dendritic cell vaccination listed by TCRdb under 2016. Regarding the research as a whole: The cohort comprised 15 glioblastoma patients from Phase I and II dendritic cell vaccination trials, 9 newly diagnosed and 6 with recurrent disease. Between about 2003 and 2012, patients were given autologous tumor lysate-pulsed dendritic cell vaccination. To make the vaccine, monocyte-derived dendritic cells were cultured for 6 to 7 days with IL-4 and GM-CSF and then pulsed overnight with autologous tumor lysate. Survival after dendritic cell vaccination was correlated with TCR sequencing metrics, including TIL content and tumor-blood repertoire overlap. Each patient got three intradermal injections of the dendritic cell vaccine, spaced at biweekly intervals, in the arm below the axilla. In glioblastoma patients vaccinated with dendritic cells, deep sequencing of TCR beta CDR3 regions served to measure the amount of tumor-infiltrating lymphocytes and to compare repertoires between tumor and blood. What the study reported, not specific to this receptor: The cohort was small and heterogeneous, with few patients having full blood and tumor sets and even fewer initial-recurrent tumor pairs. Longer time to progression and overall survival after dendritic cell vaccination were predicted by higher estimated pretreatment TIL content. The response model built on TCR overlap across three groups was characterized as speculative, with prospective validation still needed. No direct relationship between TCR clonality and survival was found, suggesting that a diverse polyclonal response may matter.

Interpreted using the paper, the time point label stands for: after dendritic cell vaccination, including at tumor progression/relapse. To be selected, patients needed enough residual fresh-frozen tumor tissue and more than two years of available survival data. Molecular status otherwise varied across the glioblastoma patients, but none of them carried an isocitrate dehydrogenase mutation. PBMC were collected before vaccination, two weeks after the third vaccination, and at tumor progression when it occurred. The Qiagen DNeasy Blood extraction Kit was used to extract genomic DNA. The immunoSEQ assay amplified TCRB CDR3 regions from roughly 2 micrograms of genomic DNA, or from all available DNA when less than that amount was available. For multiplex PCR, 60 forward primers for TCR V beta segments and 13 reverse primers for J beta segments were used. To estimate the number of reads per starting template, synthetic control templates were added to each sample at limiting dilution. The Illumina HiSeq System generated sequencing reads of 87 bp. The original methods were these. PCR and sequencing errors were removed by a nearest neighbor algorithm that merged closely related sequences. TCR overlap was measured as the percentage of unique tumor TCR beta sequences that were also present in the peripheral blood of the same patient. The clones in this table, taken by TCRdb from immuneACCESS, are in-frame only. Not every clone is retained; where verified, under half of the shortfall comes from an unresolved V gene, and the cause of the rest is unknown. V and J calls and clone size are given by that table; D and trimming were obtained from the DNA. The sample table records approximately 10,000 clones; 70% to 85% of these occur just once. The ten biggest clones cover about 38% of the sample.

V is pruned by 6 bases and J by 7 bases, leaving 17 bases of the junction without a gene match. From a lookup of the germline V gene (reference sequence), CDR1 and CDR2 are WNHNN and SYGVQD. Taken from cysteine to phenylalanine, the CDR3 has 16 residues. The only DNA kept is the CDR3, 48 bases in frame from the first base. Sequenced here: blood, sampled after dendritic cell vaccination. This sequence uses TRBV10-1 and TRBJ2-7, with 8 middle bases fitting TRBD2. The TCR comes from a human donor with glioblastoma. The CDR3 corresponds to CASRTPWVAGRGEQYF. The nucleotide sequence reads TGCGCCAGCAGAACCCCGTGGGTAGCGGGGCGAGGAGAGCAGTACTTC.